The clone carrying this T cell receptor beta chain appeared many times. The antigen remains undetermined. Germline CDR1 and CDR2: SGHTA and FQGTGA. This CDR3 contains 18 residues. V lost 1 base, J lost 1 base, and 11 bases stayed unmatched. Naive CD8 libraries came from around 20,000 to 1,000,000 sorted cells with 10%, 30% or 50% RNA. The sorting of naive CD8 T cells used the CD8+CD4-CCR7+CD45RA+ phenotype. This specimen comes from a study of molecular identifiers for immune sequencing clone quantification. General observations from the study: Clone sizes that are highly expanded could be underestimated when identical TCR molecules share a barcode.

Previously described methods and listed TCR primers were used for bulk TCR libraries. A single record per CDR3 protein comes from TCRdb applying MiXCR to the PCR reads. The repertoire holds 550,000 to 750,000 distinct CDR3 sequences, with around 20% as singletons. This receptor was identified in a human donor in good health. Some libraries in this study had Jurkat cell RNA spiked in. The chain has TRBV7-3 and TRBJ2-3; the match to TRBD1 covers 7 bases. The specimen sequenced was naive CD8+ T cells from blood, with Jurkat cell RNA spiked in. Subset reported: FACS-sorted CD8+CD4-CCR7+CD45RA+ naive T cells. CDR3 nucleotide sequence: TGTGCCAGCAGCTTAATCCGGGACAGACGATGGGGCACAGATACGCAGTATTTT. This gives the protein CASSLIRDRRWGTDTQYF.